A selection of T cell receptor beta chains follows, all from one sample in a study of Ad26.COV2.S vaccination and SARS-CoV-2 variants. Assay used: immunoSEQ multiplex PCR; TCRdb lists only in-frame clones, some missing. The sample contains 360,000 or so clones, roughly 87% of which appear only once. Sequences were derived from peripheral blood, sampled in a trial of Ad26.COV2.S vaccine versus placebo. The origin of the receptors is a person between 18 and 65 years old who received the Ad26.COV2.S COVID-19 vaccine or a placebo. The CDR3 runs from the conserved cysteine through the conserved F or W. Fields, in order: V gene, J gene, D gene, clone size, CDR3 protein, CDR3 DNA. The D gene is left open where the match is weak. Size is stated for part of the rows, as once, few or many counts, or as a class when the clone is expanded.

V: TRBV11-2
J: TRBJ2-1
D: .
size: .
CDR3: CASSLEGWEQFF
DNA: TGTGCCAGCAGCTTAGAGGGGTGGGAGCAGTTCTTC

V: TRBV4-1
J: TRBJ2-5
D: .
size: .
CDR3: CASSQGGGETQYF
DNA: TGCGCCAGCAGCCAAGGGGGTGGAGAGACCCAGTACTTC

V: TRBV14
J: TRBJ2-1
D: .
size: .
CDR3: CASSPSLGGAYNEQFF
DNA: TGTGCCAGCAGCCCTTCCCTAGGGGGGGCTTACAATGAGCAGTTCTTC

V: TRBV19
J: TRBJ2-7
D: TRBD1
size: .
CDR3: CASSAYRDRNYEQYF
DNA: TGTGCCAGTAGTGCCTACCGGGACAGGAACTACGAGCAGTACTTC

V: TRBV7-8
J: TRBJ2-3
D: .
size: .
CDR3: CASSLGVDTQYF
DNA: TGTGCCAGCAGCCTCGGGGTGGATACGCAGTATTTT

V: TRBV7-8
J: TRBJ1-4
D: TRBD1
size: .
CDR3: CASSLVGLRDSHEKLFF
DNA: TGTGCCAGCAGCTTAGTGGGCTTGCGGGACAGCCATGAAAAACTGTTTTTT

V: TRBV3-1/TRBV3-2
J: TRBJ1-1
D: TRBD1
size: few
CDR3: CASSPGGGGSEAFF
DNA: TGTGCCAGCAGCCCCGGCGGAGGGGGCTCTGAAGCTTTCTTT

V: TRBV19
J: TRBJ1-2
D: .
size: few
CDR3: CASRVSGAYGYTF
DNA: TGTGCCAGCAGGGTATCGGGGGCTTATGGCTACACCTTC

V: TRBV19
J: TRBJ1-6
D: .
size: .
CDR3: CASSIDGTAPNSPLHF
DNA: TGTGCCAGTAGTATAGACGGGACGGCTCCCAATTCACCCCTCCACTTT

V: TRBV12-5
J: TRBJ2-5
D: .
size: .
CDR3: CASVPPGTGQETQYF
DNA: TGTGCTAGTGTCCCGCCGGGGACGGGGCAAGAGACCCAGTACTTC

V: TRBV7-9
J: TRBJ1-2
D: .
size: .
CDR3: CASRQTDNYGYTF
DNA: TGTGCCAGCAGACAAACAGATAACTATGGCTACACCTTC

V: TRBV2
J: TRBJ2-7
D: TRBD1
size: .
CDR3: CASRLDRYEQYF
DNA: TGTGCCAGCAGACTGGACAGGTACGAGCAGTACTTC

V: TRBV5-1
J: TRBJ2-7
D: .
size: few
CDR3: CASSLGGTRVYEQYF
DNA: TGCGCCAGCAGCTTGGGCGGGACCCGGGTCTACGAGCAGTACTTC